This T cell receptor beta chain was sequenced in a study of technical replicates of blood from a few donors. Assay used: immunoSEQ multiplex PCR; TCRdb lists only in-frame clones, some missing. The sample records fewer than 70,000 clones, more than 70% being singletons. Germline V CDR1 and CDR2: SEHNR, FQNEAQ (reference sequence). Trimming cost V 1 base and J 1 base, with 14 bases left between them. This CDR3 has 17 residues. This clonotype was obtained from a human donor in good health. Some clones in this sample may be carry-over from other donors' samples. The sequencing sample was made of PBMCs. The chain is built from TRBV7-9 and TRBJ1-5, with D unresolved. The CDR3 is CASSLVSNAGSNQPQHF. CDR3 nucleotides: TGTGCCAGCAGCTTAGTATCAAATGCAGGAAGCAATCAGCCCCAGCATTTT.